The rows below give T cell receptor beta chains drawn from one sample of a study of T-cell reconstitution after alpha-beta-depleted transplantation in children. TCRdb reanalysed the PCR reads using MiXCR and keeps one entry per CDR3 protein. The data contain about 130,000 distinct CDR3 sequences, 9.7% of them seen just once; the ten biggest clones take up 24%. The sample in question was PBMCs, mostly from graft donor cells, obtained 180 days after TCRalphabeta/CD19-depleted stem cell transplant. The origin of the receptors is a girl less than two years old who had a stem cell transplant for combined immunodeficiency, so the T cells may come from the graft donor. Both conserved end residues are part of each CDR3. Each record gives: V gene, CDR3 length, J gene, D gene, clone size, CDR3 protein, CDR3 DNA. A D gene is named only where the DNA matches it firmly. Expanded clones are given a class, and other clones once, few, many or no size at all.

V gene: TRBV29-1
CDR3 length: 11
J gene: TRBJ1-3
D gene: TRBD1
clone size: few
CDR3 protein: CSVGTGDAIYF
CDR3 DNA: TGCAGCGTTGGGACAGGAGACGCCATATATTTT

V gene: TRBV12-3/TRBV12-4
CDR3 length: 16
J gene: TRBJ2-2
D gene: TRBD2
clone size: few
CDR3 protein: CASSPGLATMTGELFF
CDR3 DNA: TGTGCCAGCAGTCCGGGACTAGCAACGATGACCGGGGAGCTGTTTTTT

V gene: TRBV20-1
CDR3 length: 14
J gene: TRBJ1-2
D gene: .
clone size: many
CDR3 protein: CSAYPIRGDYGYTF
CDR3 DNA: TGCAGTGCTTACCCCATACGCGGGGACTATGGCTACACCTTC

V gene: TRBV29-1
CDR3 length: 13
J gene: TRBJ2-7
D gene: .
clone size: many
CDR3 protein: CSVVSGLSYEQYF
CDR3 DNA: TGCAGCGTTGTTTCGGGGTTATCCTACGAGCAGTACTTC

V gene: TRBV20-1
CDR3 length: 16
J gene: TRBJ1-1
D gene: .
clone size: few
CDR3 protein: CSARDSRAAMNTEAFF
CDR3 DNA: TGCAGTGCTAGAGATTCGAGGGCTGCCATGAACACTGAAGCTTTCTTT

V gene: TRBV20-1
CDR3 length: 19
J gene: TRBJ2-1
D gene: TRBD2
clone size: many
CDR3 protein: CSAREGVSGSMWRYNEQFF
CDR3 DNA: TGCAGTGCTAGAGAGGGGGTTAGCGGGAGTATGTGGAGGTACAATGAGCAGTTCTTC

V gene: TRBV20-1
CDR3 length: 11
J gene: TRBJ1-5
D gene: .
clone size: once
CDR3 protein: CSASGHQPQHF
CDR3 DNA: TGCAGTGCTTCAGGCCATCAGCCCCAGCATTTT

V gene: TRBV6-5
CDR3 length: 13
J gene: TRBJ2-1
D gene: .
clone size: few
CDR3 protein: CASSYSKHNEQFF
CDR3 DNA: TGTGCCAGCAGTTACTCGAAGCACAATGAGCAGTTCTTC

V gene: TRBV7-2
CDR3 length: 14
J gene: TRBJ2-7
D gene: .
clone size: .
CDR3 protein: CASSPDPWYYEQYF
CDR3 DNA: TGTGCCAGCAGCCCCGATCCATGGTACTACGAGCAGTACTTC

V gene: TRBV12-3/TRBV12-4
CDR3 length: 12
J gene: TRBJ1-1
D gene: .
clone size: .
CDR3 protein: CASSLQGLGAFF
CDR3 DNA: TGTGCCAGCAGCCTACAGGGCCTTGGAGCTTTCTTT

V gene: TRBV4-2
CDR3 length: 18
J gene: TRBJ2-5
D gene: TRBD2
clone size: few
CDR3 protein: CASSPGRGALAYQETQYF
CDR3 DNA: TGTGCCAGCAGCCCGGGGCGGGGGGCACTAGCGTACCAAGAGACCCAGTACTTC

V gene: TRBV29-1
CDR3 length: 13
J gene: TRBJ2-3
D gene: TRBD2
clone size: .
CDR3 protein: CSVHGRVTDTQYF
CDR3 DNA: TGCAGCGTACACGGGAGGGTAACAGATACGCAGTATTTT

V gene: TRBV28
CDR3 length: 14
J gene: TRBJ2-1
D gene: .
clone size: .
CDR3 protein: CASSFSDFYNEQFF
CDR3 DNA: TGTGCCAGCAGTTTTTCGGACTTCTACAATGAGCAGTTCTTC

V gene: TRBV20-1
CDR3 length: 15
J gene: TRBJ2-2
D gene: .
clone size: .
CDR3 protein: CSARNREGDTGELFF
CDR3 DNA: TGCAGTGCTAGAAACAGGGAAGGGGACACCGGGGAGCTGTTTTTT

V gene: TRBV29-1
CDR3 length: 13
J gene: TRBJ1-4
D gene: .
clone size: .
CDR3 protein: CSVARTDNEKLFF
CDR3 DNA: TGCAGCGTTGCGAGGACCGATAATGAAAAACTGTTTTTT

V gene: TRBV7-8
CDR3 length: 15
J gene: TRBJ1-3
D gene: .
clone size: .
CDR3 protein: CASSQGQSSGNTIYF
CDR3 DNA: TGTGCCAGCAGCCAGGGGCAGAGCTCTGGAAACACCATATATTTT

V gene: TRBV5-1
CDR3 length: 16
J gene: TRBJ2-3
D gene: TRBD2
clone size: few
CDR3 protein: CASTESAGARTDTQYF
CDR3 DNA: TGCGCCAGCACCGAATCAGCGGGGGCCCGCACAGATACGCAGTATTTT

V gene: TRBV30
CDR3 length: 11
J gene: TRBJ2-2
D gene: .
clone size: .
CDR3 protein: CAWDHTGELFF
CDR3 DNA: TGTGCCTGGGACCATACCGGGGAGCTGTTTTTT

V gene: TRBV20-1
CDR3 length: 13
J gene: TRBJ2-5
D gene: TRBD1
clone size: many
CDR3 protein: CSARDRGQETQYF
CDR3 DNA: TGCAGTGCTAGGGACAGGGGTCAAGAGACCCAGTACTTC

V gene: TRBV5-1
CDR3 length: 14
J gene: TRBJ1-6
D gene: .
clone size: few
CDR3 protein: CASSLGISNSPLHF
CDR3 DNA: TGCGCCAGCAGCTTGGGCATTTCCAATTCACCCCTCCACTTT

V gene: TRBV10-3
CDR3 length: 13
J gene: TRBJ1-2
D gene: .
clone size: few
CDR3 protein: CAISESANYGYTF
CDR3 DNA: TGTGCCATCAGTGAGTCAGCTAACTATGGCTACACCTTC

V gene: TRBV29-1
CDR3 length: 15
J gene: TRBJ2-3
D gene: TRBD1
clone size: few
CDR3 protein: CSVARQGISTDTQYF
CDR3 DNA: TGCAGCGTTGCCCGACAGGGTATAAGCACAGATACGCAGTATTTT

V gene: TRBV10-3
CDR3 length: 14
J gene: TRBJ1-1
D gene: .
clone size: few
CDR3 protein: CAIGETGLNTEAFF
CDR3 DNA: TGTGCCATCGGGGAGACAGGATTGAACACTGAAGCTTTCTTT

V gene: TRBV3-1
CDR3 length: 12
J gene: TRBJ2-5
D gene: .
clone size: few
CDR3 protein: CASSPGWETQYF
CDR3 DNA: TGTGCCAGCTCTCCGGGGTGGGAGACCCAGTACTTC

V gene: TRBV12-3/TRBV12-4
CDR3 length: 14
J gene: TRBJ2-5
D gene: .
clone size: few
CDR3 protein: CATQSGDTQETQYF
CDR3 DNA: TGTGCCACCCAGTCTGGGGACACACAAGAGACCCAGTACTTC

V gene: TRBV28
CDR3 length: 17
J gene: TRBJ2-7
D gene: .
clone size: few
CDR3 protein: CASSFLLDIRGSYEQYF
CDR3 DNA: TGTGCCAGCAGTTTCCTTCTCGACATCAGGGGCTCCTACGAGCAGTACTTC

V gene: TRBV7-3
CDR3 length: 14
J gene: TRBJ2-5
D gene: .
clone size: many
CDR3 protein: CASSFSSSSETQYF
CDR3 DNA: TGTGCCAGCAGCTTCTCTTCTAGCAGCGAGACCCAGTACTTC

V gene: TRBV7-2
CDR3 length: 13
J gene: TRBJ1-2
D gene: .
clone size: .
CDR3 protein: CASSLVAGNGYTF
CDR3 DNA: TGTGCCAGCAGCTTAGTGGCAGGGAATGGCTACACCTTC

V gene: TRBV12-3/TRBV12-4
CDR3 length: 16
J gene: TRBJ1-2
D gene: .
clone size: few
CDR3 protein: CASSNAAGPRVYGYTF
CDR3 DNA: TGTGCCAGCAGCAATGCCGCCGGCCCGAGGGTCTATGGCTACACCTTC